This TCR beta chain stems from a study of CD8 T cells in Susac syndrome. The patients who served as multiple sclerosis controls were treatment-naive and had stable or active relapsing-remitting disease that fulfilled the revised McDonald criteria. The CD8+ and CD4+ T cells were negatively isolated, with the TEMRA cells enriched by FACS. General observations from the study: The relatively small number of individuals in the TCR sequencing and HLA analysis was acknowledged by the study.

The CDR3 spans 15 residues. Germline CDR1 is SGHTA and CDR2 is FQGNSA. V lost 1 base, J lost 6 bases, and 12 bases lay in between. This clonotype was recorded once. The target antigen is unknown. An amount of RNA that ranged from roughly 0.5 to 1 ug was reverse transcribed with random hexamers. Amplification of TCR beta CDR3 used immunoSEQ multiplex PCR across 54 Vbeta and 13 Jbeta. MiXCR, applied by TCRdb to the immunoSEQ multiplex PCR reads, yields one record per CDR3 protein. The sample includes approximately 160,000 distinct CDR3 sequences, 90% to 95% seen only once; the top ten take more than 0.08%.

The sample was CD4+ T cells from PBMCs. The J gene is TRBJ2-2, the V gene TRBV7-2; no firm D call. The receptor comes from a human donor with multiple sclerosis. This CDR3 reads CASSLDWVGPGELFF. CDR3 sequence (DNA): TGTGCCAGCAGCTTAGATTGGGTCGGTCCCGGGGAGCTGTTTTTT.